The rows below give T cell receptor beta chains drawn from one sample of a study of PD-1 blockade in mismatch repair-deficient tumors. Method: immunoSEQ multiplex PCR; TCRdb's copy keeps in-frame clones and lacks some. The repertoire consists of some 120,000 clones, with almost 90% occurring once and the leading ten covering 10% to 15%. Sequencing was performed on peripheral blood, taken 70 to 73 weeks after starting pembrolizumab. The receptors stem from an adult with mismatch repair-deficient cancer. The CDR3 runs from the conserved cysteine through the conserved F or W. D genes are given only for firm matches. Only some rows state a clone size, as once, few, many or a class for expanded clones.

V gene	J gene	clone size	D gene	CDR3 DNA	CDR3 protein
TRBV4-2	TRBJ2-7	-	-	TGTGCCAGCAGCAACGTCGAGGGAGTGAACGAGCAGTACTTC	CASSNVEGVNEQYF
TRBV29-1	TRBJ1-2	-	-	TGCAGCGTGCATCTGGACGGGGGGCTGGATGGCTACACCTTC	CSVHLDGGLDGYTF
TRBV11-2	TRBJ2-7	-	TRBD1	TGTGCCAGCAGCCCTATGGGACAGAATCCCTCCTACGAGCAGTACTTC	CASSPMGQNPSYEQYF
TRBV6-5	TRBJ1-1	once	-	TGTGCCAGCAGTTACTCGTGGGGGGGCACTGAAGCTTTCTTT	CASSYSWGGTEAFF
TRBV6-5	TRBJ1-5	medium-sized	TRBD1	TGTGCCAGCACCAAGGGGGCCCATCAGCCCCAGCATTTT	CASTKGAHQPQHF
TRBV13	TRBJ2-2	-	-	TGTGCCAGCAGCTTAGTTGGAGTCGTAGGAACCGGGGAGCTGTTTTTT	CASSLVGVVGTGELFF
TRBV21-1	TRBJ2-2	-	-	TGTGCCAGCAGGGGTGGCGGGGTTCGCACAGAGACGAACACCGGGGAGCTGTTTTTT	CASRGGGVRTETNTGELFF
TRBV29-1	TRBJ2-5	-	-	TGCAGCGTTGAAGGGGGAAAGACCCAGTACTTC	CSVEGGKTQYF
TRBV19	TRBJ1-1	-	-	TGTGCCAGTAGTATCTGGCAGATGAACACTGAAGCTTTCTTT	CASSIWQMNTEAFF
TRBV11-2	TRBJ2-7	-	TRBD1	TGTGCCAGCAGCCGGGGACAGTCCTACGAGCAGTACTTC	CASSRGQSYEQYF
TRBV9	TRBJ2-2	-	-	TGTGCCAGCAGCGTAAACACCGGGGAGCTGTTTTTT	CASSVNTGELFF
TRBV30	TRBJ1-2	-	-	TGTGCCTGGAGTGTTGGCAGCGAAAACTATGGCTACACCTTC	CAWSVGSENYGYTF
TRBV5-1	TRBJ2-2	-	-	TGCGCCAGCAGCTTGGGGACCCCCCCCGGGGAGCTGTTTTTT	CASSLGTPPGELFF
TRBV4-2	TRBJ2-6	-	TRBD1	TGTGCCAGCAGCCATCCAGGGGGTGGGGCCAACGTCCTGACTTTC	CASSHPGGGANVLTF
TRBV28	TRBJ2-3	-	-	TGTGCCATCAATCAGGGACTTCACACAGATACGCAGTATTTT	CAINQGLHTDTQYF
TRBV5-4	TRBJ1-2	-	-	TGTGCCAGCAGCTTGAGTACGGGGAGCGACTATGGCTACACCTTC	CASSLSTGSDYGYTF
TRBV7-6	TRBJ1-1	once	-	TGTGCCAGCAGCTCCGAAGCCTATGACACTGAAGCTTTCTTT	CASSSEAYDTEAFF
TRBV11-2	TRBJ2-3	-	-	TGTGCCAGCAGCTTAAGTTCCCATACGCAGTATTTT	CASSLSSHTQYF
TRBV5-1	TRBJ2-7	-	TRBD2	TGCGCCAGCAGCTTTACTAGCGGGAGGGGCTACGAGCAGTACTTC	CASSFTSGRGYEQYF
TRBV19	TRBJ2-7	-	TRBD1	TGTGCCAGTAGTATAGATAGGGGGCGGGAGCAGTACTTC	CASSIDRGREQYF
TRBV29-1	TRBJ2-7	-	TRBD2	TGCAGCGTCCCCGGGACGGGGGGAAACTACGAGCAGTACTTC	CSVPGTGGNYEQYF
TRBV4-2	TRBJ1-2	-	-	TGTGCCAGCAGCCAAGATACGTATGAGGGGAGGATCTATGGCTACACCTTC	CASSQDTYEGRIYGYTF
TRBV6-5	TRBJ2-7	few	TRBD1	TGTGCCAGCAGTTACGGGACAGGAACCTACGAGCAGTACTTC	CASSYGTGTYEQYF
TRBV5-1	TRBJ2-3	-	-	TGCGCCAGTTCTCAGGGGGGGTCTTTTAACACAGATACGCAGTATTTT	CASSQGGSFNTDTQYF
TRBV30	TRBJ2-7	-	-	TGTGCCTGGAGTGTAAGCCCTGGACACTTCTACGAGCAGTACTTC	CAWSVSPGHFYEQYF
TRBV7-2	TRBJ2-4	-	-	TGTGCCAGCAGCTTAAGGACACAAAAAAACATTCAGTACTTC	CASSLRTQKNIQYF
TRBV29-1	TRBJ1-1	-	-	TGCAGCGTTGAAGATCGGTGGGGGAATGGGGACACTGAAGCTTTCTTT	CSVEDRWGNGDTEAFF
TRBV28	TRBJ2-7	-	TRBD2	TGTGCCAGCAGTCCCTGGACTAGCGGGAGGAATTACGAGCAGTACTTC	CASSPWTSGRNYEQYF
TRBV20-1	TRBJ2-1	-	-	TGCAGTGCTAGAGATCGGGGTGGGCAGTTCTTC	CSARDRGGQFF
TRBV27	TRBJ2-3	-	TRBD2	TGTGCCAGCAGTTTGCGGGGGACAGATACGCAGTATTTT	CASSLRGTDTQYF
TRBV4-1	TRBJ2-3	-	-	TGCGCCAGCAGCCCATGGACGAACACAGATACGCAGTATTTT	CASSPWTNTDTQYF
TRBV29-1	TRBJ2-2	-	-	TGCAGCGTTGAAGAGGGTACCGGGGAGCTGTTTTTT	CSVEEGTGELFF
TRBV6-1	TRBJ1-5	-	TRBD1	TGTGCCAGCAGTGAAGTAGGACAGGCCGGAGTAAGCAATCAGCCCCAGCATTTT	CASSEVGQAGVSNQPQHF
TRBV7-3	TRBJ2-1	few	TRBD2	TGTGCCAGCAGCCACGTAGCGGGAGCCTACAATGAGCAGTTCTTC	CASSHVAGAYNEQFF
TRBV6-6	TRBJ2-2	-	TRBD2	TGTGCCAGCAGTTACTCGCGGCGGGAGATCACCGGGGAGCTGTTTTTT	CASSYSRREITGELFF
TRBV27	TRBJ1-2	-	-	TGTGCCAGCAGTCCGGGACCGACCCATGGCTACACCTTC	CASSPGPTHGYTF
TRBV18	TRBJ2-1	-	TRBD2	TGTGCCAGCTCACCTTTAGGTAGCGGGAGCTCCTACAATGAGCAGTTCTTC	CASSPLGSGSSYNEQFF
TRBV28	TRBJ2-3	-	TRBD2	TGTGCCAGCGGATTTACTAGCGGGAGGGGAGCGGATACGCAGTATTTT	CASGFTSGRGADTQYF
TRBV11-3	TRBJ2-7	-	-	TGTGCCAGCAGCCCCAGACATCTCTCCTACGAGCAGTACTTC	CASSPRHLSYEQYF
TRBV18	TRBJ2-7	-	-	TGTGCCAGCCGACCGGGAAACCCCTACGAGCAGTACTTC	CASRPGNPYEQYF
TRBV5-1	TRBJ2-1	-	-	TGCGCCAGCAGCTTGGTTGGAGGGTCCAATGAGCAGTTCTTC	CASSLVGGSNEQFF
TRBV29-1	TRBJ2-7	-	-	TGCAGCGCTCAGCAGGGTAGCGAGCAGTACTTC	CSAQQGSEQYF
TRBV5-1	TRBJ2-2	-	-	TGCGCCAGCAGCATTAGCGGCTCGAACACCGGGGAGCTGTTTTTT	CASSISGSNTGELFF
TRBV2	TRBJ2-1	-	-	TGTGCCAGCGGCCCCCTAGCGTGGGGTGAGCAGTTCTTC	CASGPLAWGEQFF
TRBV11-2	TRBJ2-1	-	-	TGTGCCAGCAGCGAGAGGGCCTGGGGTGAGCAGTTCTTC	CASSERAWGEQFF
TRBV4-1	TRBJ2-2	-	-	TGCGCCAGCAGCCAAGTAAGGGGACTTAACACCGGGGAGCTGTTTTTT	CASSQVRGLNTGELFF
TRBV29-1	TRBJ2-3	-	-	TGCAGCACACGGCTGGGGCGGGCAGATACGCAGTATTTT	CSTRLGRADTQYF
TRBV14	TRBJ1-1	-	-	TGTGCCAGCAGCTTGCAGAACACTGAAGCTTTCTTT	CASSLQNTEAFF
TRBV5-1	TRBJ2-7	-	-	TGCGCCAGCAGCTTGGTGCCAGATAATTTAGAAACCTACGAGCAGTACTTC	CASSLVPDNLETYEQYF
TRBV7-6	TRBJ2-3	-	-	TGTGCCAGCAGCCCAGTGGTTCCCACAGATACGCAGTATTTT	CASSPVVPTDTQYF
TRBV19	TRBJ2-1	-	TRBD1	TGTGCCAGTAGTACCTCGGGACAGGGAGGGGATGAGCAGTTCTTC	CASSTSGQGGDEQFF
TRBV2	TRBJ1-2	few	TRBD1	TGTGCCAGCAGTGAAGCGGACAGGGCTTACGGCTACACCTTC	CASSEADRAYGYTF
TRBV27	TRBJ2-2	-	-	TGTGCCAGCAGTTTAAGGGGGACAAACACCGGGGAGCTGTTTTTT	CASSLRGTNTGELFF